This is a list of T cell receptor beta chains from one sample in a study of radiotherapy plus CTLA-4 blockade in lung cancer. The method was immunoSEQ multiplex PCR; TCRdb's version includes in-frame clones alone and lacks a portion of them. The table has approximately 80,000 clones, 74% seen once. Specimen: peripheral blood, collected from a patient treated with radiotherapy plus ipilimumab. The receptors here all came from a human donor with non-small cell lung cancer whose response to radiotherapy plus ipilimumab could not be evaluated. CDR3s include the opening cysteine and the closing phenylalanine or tryptophan. Each record gives: J gene, V gene, CDR3 protein.

J: TRBJ2-1
V: TRBV6-5
CDR3: CASSYGGGRGYNEQFF

J: TRBJ2-4
V: TRBV19
CDR3: CASSIPGDGRNIQYF

J: TRBJ2-3
V: TRBV14
CDR3: CASSPQGIRTDTQYF

J: TRBJ2-7
V: TRBV7-6
CDR3: CASSPQIQGSEQYF

J: TRBJ1-2
V: TRBV28
CDR3: CASSPPGTGNYGYTF

J: TRBJ2-5
V: TRBV7-9
CDR3: CASSFKLPGQGETQYF

J: TRBJ2-1
V: TRBV5-5
CDR3: CASSSGQGASYNEQFF

J: TRBJ1-1
V: TRBV9
CDR3: CASSAPDRGNTEAFF

J: TRBJ1-5
V: TRBV21-1
CDR3: CASPLIPGAGVNQPQHF

J: TRBJ1-2
V: TRBV9
CDR3: CAKNGDRGPREHGYTF

J: TRBJ2-7
V: TRBV18
CDR3: CASSPFTSAGQGTYEQYF